One sample yielded the 12 T cell receptor beta chains listed below, sequenced in a study of neurological immune-mediated disorders (dated by TCRdb to the late 2010s). Libraries came from 5' RACE. The data were produced on an Illumina HiSeq 2500. The public reads were reanalyzed by TCRdb: fastp trimming at Q25, MiXCR alignment, in-frame beta chains only. Identical CDR3 proteins give one entry, which carries the most common genes and DNA. In this sample the table shows tens of thousands of distinct CDR3 sequences, 5.8% of which occur a single time. The top ten clonotypes cover over 6.5% of the sample. The time point label corresponds to: longitudinal time-point 2. The sample consisted of PBMCs. The origin of the receptors is an older woman with multiple sclerosis.

Ten or more counts support this clonotype. V is TRBV15 and J is TRBJ1-3; D unclear. The CDR3 runs to 16 residues. Germline V gives CDR1 LNHNV, CDR2 YYDKDF (reference sequence). Trimming shortened V by 9 bases and J by 2 bases, and 20 bases separated the two germline ends. The CDR3 DNA reads as TGTGCCACAGACCTGGGCCACCGAGTACCTGGAAACACCATATATTTT. Protein product: CATDLGHRVPGNTIYF.

This clonotype came up many times. The V call is TRBV7-2, the J call TRBJ2-3; D is ambiguous. Germline V gene sequence: CDR1 SGHTA, CDR2 FQGNSA. Deletions cut 1 base from V and 0 bases from J, with 5 bases between. The length of the CDR3 is 14 residues. The CDR3 DNA is TGTGCCAGCAGCTTAGGGTTTAGCACAGATACGCAGTATTTT. This encodes CASSLGFSTDTQYF. The variable domain in full, completed from reference TRBV7-2 and TRBJ2-3, reads GAGVSQSPSNKVTEKGKDVELRCDPISGHTALYWYRQSLGQGLEFLIYFQGNSAPDKSGLPSDRFSAERTGGSVSTLTIQRTQQEDSAVYLCASSLGFSTDTQYFGPGTRLTVL.

The rearrangement joins TRBV6-5 to TRBJ2-5; D might be TRBD1 or TRBD2, each matching 6 bases. Germline V gene data show CDR1 as MNHEY and CDR2 as SVGAGI. The CDR3 has 16 amino acids. Trimming cost V 5 bases and J 2 bases, with 18 bases left between them. The CDR3 sequence is CASSQTPEGGQETQYF. CDR3 nucleotide sequence: TGTGCCAGCAGTCAGACCCCTGAGGGGGGACAAGAGACCCAGTACTTC.

The table lists this clonotype with many counts. V is TRBV19 and J is TRBJ1-2; 10 positions agree with TRBD1. From germline, CDR1 is LNHDA and CDR2 SQIVND (reference sequence). Trimming at V came to 5 bases and at J to 5 bases, leaving 5 bases not matched to a gene. The CDR3 has 14 residues. Written as DNA, the CDR3 is TGTGCCAGTAGTCCCGGGACAGGGGAATATGGCTACACCTTC. This sequence encodes CASSPGTGEYGYTF.

There are many counts of this clonotype. The chain couples TRBV7-9 to TRBJ2-1, with no clear D. The ends were cut back, 3 bases at V and 7 bases at J, with 16 bases in the middle. CDR3 length: 15 residues. CDR1 is SEHNR, CDR2 FQNEAQ, per germline (reference sequence). The CDR3 nucleotides are TGTGCCAGCAGCTTCGGACGTGCTAGAGATAATGAGCAGTTCTTC. This codes for CASSFGRARDNEQFF.

This clonotype occurred many times. The J gene is TRBJ2-1, the V gene TRBV6-6; D not resolved. The CDR3 is 12 amino acids. V was shortened by 7 bases and J by 7 bases, with 11 bases between the two germline ends. Germline CDR1 MNHNY, CDR2 SVGAGI (reference sequence). CDR3 bases: TGTGCCAGCACCCGGACCGCGAATGAGCAGTTCTTC. Residues: CASTRTANEQFF.

This clonotype was seen repeatedly, ten times or more. This chain connects TRBV5-5 to TRBJ1-5; D ambiguous. Germline lookup yields CDR1 SGHKS and CDR2 YYEKEE (reference sequence). The CDR3 spans 14 residues. Between the trimmed V and J ends, which lost 0 bases and 0 bases, there was a span of 4 bases. The CDR3 sequence: CASSLGPSNQPQHF. The CDR3, as DNA: TGTGCCAGCAGCTTGGGTCCTAGCAATCAGCCCCAGCATTTT.

This clonotype was seen repeatedly, ten times or more. V is TRBV20-1 and J is TRBJ2-1; 8 nucleotides match TRBD2. With V trimmed by 3 bases and J by 0 bases, 10 bases remained unmatched. The CDR3 runs to 17 residues. Germline V lookup: CDR1 DFQATT, CDR2 SNEGSKA (reference sequence). The CDR3: CSASSAGGQSSYNEQFF. CDR3 nucleotide sequence: TGCAGTGCTAGTAGCGCGGGGGGCCAGAGCTCCTACAATGAGCAGTTCTTC.

This clonotype has at least ten counts. The J gene is TRBJ1-2, the V gene TRBV6-5, with TRBD1 matching over 7 bases. CDR3 length: 14 residues. Germline CDR1 MNHEY, CDR2 SVGAGI. V shed 4 bases and J 4 bases; nucleotides not matched to a gene: 6. The CDR3 sequence: CASSSTSGGYGYTF. CDR3 DNA: TGTGCCAGCAGTTCCACTTCAGGGGGCTATGGCTACACCTTC.

Comments on this clonotype: Given a much more abundant clone one base away, this may be a read error. This chain links TRBV7-8 with TRBJ2-2; D perhaps matches TRBD2 (5 bases). The CDR3 sequence is 15 residues long. CDR1 is SGHVS and CDR2 is FQNEAQ in the germline V gene. Written as DNA, the CDR3 is TGTGCCAGCAGCTCATTCGACGGAAACACCGGGGAGCCGTTTTTT. Translating it yields CASSSFDGNTGEPFF. Using reference TRBV7-8 and TRBJ2-2 for the parts outside the CDR3, the full variable domain is GAGVSQSPRYKVAKRGQDVALRCDPISGHVSLFWYQQALGQGPEFLTYFQNEAQLDKSGLPSDRFFAERPEGSVSTLKIQRTQQEDSAVYLCASSSFDGNTGEPFFGEGSRLTVL.

This clonotype was found many times. The chain combines TRBV12-3 or TRBV12-4 with TRBJ1-1, with D perhaps TRBD1 (5 bases). Trimming pared 4 bases from V and 1 base from J, leaving 7 bases between. This CDR3 is built from 13 residues. The CDR3 nucleotides read TGTGCCAGCAGTTACGACAGGAACACTGAAGCTTTCTTT. This translates into CASSYDRNTEAFF.

This clonotype showed up many times. The chain links TRBV7-2 to TRBJ2-3; D may be TRBD1 or TRBD2 (5 bases each). The V gene lost 1 base and the J gene lost 0 bases, with 8 bases spanning the gap. Germline loops: CDR1 SGHTA, CDR2 FQGNSA. The CDR3 spans 15 residues. CDR3 protein: CASSLVGPSTDTQYF. The DNA for the CDR3 is TGTGCCAGCAGCTTAGTGGGACCTAGCACAGATACGCAGTATTTT.